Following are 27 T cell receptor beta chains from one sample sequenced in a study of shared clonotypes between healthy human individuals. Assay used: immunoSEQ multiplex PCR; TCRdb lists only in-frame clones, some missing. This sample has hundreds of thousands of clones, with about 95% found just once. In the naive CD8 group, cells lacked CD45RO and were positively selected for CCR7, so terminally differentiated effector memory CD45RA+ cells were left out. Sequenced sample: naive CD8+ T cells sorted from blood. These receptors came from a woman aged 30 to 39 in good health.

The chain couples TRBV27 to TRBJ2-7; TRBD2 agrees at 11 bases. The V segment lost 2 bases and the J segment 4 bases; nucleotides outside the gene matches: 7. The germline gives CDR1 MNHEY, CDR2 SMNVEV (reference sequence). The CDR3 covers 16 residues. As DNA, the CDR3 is TGTGCCAGCAGTTTACTAAAGACTAGCGGGATTTACGAGCAGTACTTC. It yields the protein CASSLLKTSGIYEQYF.

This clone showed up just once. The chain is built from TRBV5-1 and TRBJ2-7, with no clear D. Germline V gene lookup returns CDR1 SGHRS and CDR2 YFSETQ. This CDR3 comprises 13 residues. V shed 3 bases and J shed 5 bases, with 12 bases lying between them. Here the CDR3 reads CASSWAGDHEQYF. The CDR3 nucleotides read TGCGCCAGCAGCTGGGCCGGTGACCACGAGCAGTACTTC.

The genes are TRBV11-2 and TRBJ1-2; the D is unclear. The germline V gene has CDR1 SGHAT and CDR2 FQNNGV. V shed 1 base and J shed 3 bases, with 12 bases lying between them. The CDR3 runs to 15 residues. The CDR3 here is CASSLVTDPHYGYTF. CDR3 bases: TGTGCCAGCAGCTTAGTAACAGACCCCCACTATGGCTACACCTTC. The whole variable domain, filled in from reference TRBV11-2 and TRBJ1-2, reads EAGVAQSPRYKIIEKRQSVAFWCNPISGHATLYWYQQILGQGPKLLIQFQNNGVVDDSQLPKDRFSAERLKGVDSTLKIQPAKLEDSAVYLCASSLVTDPHYGYTFGSGTRLTVV.

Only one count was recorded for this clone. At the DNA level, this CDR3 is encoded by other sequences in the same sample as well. The CDR3: CASSIWVSGANVLTF. The CDR3 DNA reads as TGTGCCAGTAGTATATGGGTCTCTGGGGCCAACGTCCTGACTTTC. This chain uses TRBV19 with TRBJ2-6; no clear D. Germline-derived CDR1 and CDR2 are LNHDA and SQIVND (reference sequence). V was trimmed by 2 bases and J by 0 bases, leaving 5 bases between them. The CDR3 consists of 15 residues.

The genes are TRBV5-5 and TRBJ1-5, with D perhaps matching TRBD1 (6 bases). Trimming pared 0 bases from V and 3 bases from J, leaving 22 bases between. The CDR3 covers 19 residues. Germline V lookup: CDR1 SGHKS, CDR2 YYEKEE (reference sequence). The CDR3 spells CASSLAAGETGALNQPQHF. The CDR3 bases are TGTGCCAGCAGCTTGGCTGCTGGGGAGACAGGAGCGCTCAATCAGCCCCAGCATTTT.

CDR3 sequence: CASNLPSIPGELFF. CDR3 sequence (DNA): TGTGCCAGCAACCTGCCGTCCATCCCCGGGGAGCTGTTTTTT. V is TRBV6-6 and J is TRBJ2-2; no definite D call. The germline V and J ends were trimmed by 7 bases and 6 bases, with 15 bases remaining between them. The CDR3 totals 14 residues. Germline lookup yields CDR1 MNHNY and CDR2 SVGAGI (reference sequence).

CDR3 residues: CASSLISSSYNEQFF. CDR3 bases: TGTGCCAGCAGCTTAATTTCAAGCTCCTACAATGAGCAGTTCTTC. The chain uses TRBV11-2 and TRBJ2-1, with D unresolved. CDR3 size: 15 residues. The germline V gene has CDR1 SGHAT and CDR2 FQNNGV. Trimming removed 2 bases at V and 0 bases at J, with 8 bases between.

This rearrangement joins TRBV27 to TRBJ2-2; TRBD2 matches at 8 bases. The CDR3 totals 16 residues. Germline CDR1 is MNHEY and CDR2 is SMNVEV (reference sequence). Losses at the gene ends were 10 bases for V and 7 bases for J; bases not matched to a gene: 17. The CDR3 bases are TGTGCCACTTCGCCTAGCGGGCCTCGGCCGAGCGGGGAGCTGTTTTTT. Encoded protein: CATSPSGPRPSGELFF.

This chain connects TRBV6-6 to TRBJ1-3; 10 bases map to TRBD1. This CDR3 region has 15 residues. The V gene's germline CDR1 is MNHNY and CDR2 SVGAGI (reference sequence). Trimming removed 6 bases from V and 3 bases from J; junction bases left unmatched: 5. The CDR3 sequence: CASRSGTGVGNTIYF. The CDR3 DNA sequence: TGTGCCAGCAGGTCCGGGACAGGGGTTGGAAACACCATATATTTT.

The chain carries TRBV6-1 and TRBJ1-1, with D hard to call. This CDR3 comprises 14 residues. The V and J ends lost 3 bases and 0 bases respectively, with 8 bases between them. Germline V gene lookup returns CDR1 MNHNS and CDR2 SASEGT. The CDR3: CASSDTGLNTEAFF. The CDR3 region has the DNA TGTGCCAGCAGTGATACCGGGCTGAACACTGAAGCTTTCTTT.

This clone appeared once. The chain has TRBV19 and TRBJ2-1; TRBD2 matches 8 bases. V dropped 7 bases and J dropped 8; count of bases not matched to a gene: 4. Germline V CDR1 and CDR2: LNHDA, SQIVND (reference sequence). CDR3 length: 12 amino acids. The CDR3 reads CASKRGIDEQFF. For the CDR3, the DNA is TGTGCCAGTAAGCGGGGGATCGATGAGCAGTTCTTC.

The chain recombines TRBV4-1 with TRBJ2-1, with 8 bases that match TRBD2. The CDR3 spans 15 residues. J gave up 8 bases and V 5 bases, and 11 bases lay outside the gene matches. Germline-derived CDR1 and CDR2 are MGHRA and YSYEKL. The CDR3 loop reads CASSGPPGGPYEQFF. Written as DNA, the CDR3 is TGCGCCAGCAGCGGACCTCCGGGAGGGCCTTATGAGCAGTTCTTC.

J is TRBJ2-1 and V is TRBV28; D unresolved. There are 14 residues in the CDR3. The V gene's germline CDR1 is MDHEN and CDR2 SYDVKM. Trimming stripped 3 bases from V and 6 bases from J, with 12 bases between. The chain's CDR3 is CASSFSPTGNEQFF. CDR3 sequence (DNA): TGTGCCAGCAGTTTTTCCCCCACCGGCAATGAGCAGTTCTTC. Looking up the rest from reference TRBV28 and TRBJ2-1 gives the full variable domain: DVKVTQSSRYLVKRTGEKVFLECVQDMDHENMFWYRQDPGLGLRLIYFSYDVKMKEKGDIPEGYSVSREKKERFSLILESASTNQTSMYLCASSFSPTGNEQFFGPGTRLTVL.

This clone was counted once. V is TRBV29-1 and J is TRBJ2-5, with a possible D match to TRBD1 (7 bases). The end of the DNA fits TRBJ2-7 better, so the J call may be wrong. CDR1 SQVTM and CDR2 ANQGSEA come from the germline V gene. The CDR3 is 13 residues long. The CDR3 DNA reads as TGCAGCGTTGAAGCGGAGGGGGCGTACGAGCAGTACTTC. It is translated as CSVEAEGAYEQYF.

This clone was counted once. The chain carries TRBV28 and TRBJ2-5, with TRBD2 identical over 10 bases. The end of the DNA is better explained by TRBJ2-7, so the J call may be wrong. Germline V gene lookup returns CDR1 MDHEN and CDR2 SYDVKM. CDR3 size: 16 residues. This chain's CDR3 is CASSFPQREGSYEQYF. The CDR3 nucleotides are TGTGCCAGCAGTTTTCCCCAGCGGGAGGGCTCCTACGAGCAGTACTTC.

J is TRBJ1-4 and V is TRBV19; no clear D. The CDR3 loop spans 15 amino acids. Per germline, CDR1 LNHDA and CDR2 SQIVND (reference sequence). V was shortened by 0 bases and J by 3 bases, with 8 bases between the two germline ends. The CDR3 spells CASSIDPGANEKLFF. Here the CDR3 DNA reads TGTGCCAGTAGTATAGATCCCGGAGCTAATGAAAAACTGTTTTTT.

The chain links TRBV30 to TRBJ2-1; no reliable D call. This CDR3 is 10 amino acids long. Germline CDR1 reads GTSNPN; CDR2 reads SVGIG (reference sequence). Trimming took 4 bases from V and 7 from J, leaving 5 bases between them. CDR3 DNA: TGTGCCTGGACTGATAATGAGCAGTTCTTC. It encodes CAWTDNEQFF. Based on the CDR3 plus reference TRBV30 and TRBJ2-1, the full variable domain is SQTIHQWPATLVQPVGSPLSLECTVEGTSNPNLYWYRQAAGRGLQLLFYSVGIGQISSEVPQNLSASRPQDRQFILSSKKLLLSDSGFYLCAWTDNEQFFGPGTRLTVL.

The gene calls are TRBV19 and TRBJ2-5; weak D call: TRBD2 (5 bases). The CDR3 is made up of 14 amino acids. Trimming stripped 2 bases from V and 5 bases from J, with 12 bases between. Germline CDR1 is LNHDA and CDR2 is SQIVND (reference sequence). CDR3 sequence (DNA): TGTGCCAGTAGTATATCGACTATGTTTGAGACCCAGTACTTC. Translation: CASSISTMFETQYF. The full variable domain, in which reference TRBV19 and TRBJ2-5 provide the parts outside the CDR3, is DGGITQSPKYLFRKEGQNVTLSCEQNLNHDAMYWYRQDPGQGLRLIYYSQIVNDFQKGDIAEGYSVSREKKESFPLTVTSAQKNPTAFYLCASSISTMFETQYFGPGTRLLVL.

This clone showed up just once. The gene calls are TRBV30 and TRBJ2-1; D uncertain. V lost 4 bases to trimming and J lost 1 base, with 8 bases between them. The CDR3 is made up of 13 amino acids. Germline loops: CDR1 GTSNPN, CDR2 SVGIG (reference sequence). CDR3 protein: CAWIDGSYNEQFF. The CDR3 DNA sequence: TGTGCCTGGATAGATGGTTCCTACAATGAGCAGTTCTTC. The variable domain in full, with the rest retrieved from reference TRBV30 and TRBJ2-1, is SQTIHQWPATLVQPVGSPLSLECTVEGTSNPNLYWYRQAAGRGLQLLFYSVGIGQISSEVPQNLSASRPQDRQFILSSKKLLLSDSGFYLCAWIDGSYNEQFFGPGTRLTVL.

The CDR3 DNA reads as TGTGCCAGCAGTGACATTACAGGGTATGGCTACACCTTC. Its protein is CASSDITGYGYTF. The J gene is TRBJ1-2, the V gene TRBV6-1, with D perhaps matching TRBD1 (6 bases). Germline lookup yields CDR1 MNHNS and CDR2 SASEGT. This CDR3 region has 13 residues. V gave up 3 bases and J gave up 5 bases, with 10 bases separating them.

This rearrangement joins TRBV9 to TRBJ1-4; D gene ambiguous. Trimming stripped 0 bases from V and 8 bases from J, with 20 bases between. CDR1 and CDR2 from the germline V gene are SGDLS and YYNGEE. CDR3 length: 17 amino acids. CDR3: CASSVEGLKGEGEKLFF. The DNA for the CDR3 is TGTGCCAGCAGCGTAGAAGGGCTTAAGGGTGAGGGAGAAAAACTGTTTTTT.

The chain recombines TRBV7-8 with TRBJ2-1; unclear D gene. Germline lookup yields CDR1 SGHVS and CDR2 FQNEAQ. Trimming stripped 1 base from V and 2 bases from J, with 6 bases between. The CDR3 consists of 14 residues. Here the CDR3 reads CASSLGTTYNEQFF. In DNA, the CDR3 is TGTGCCAGCAGCTTAGGAACTACCTACAATGAGCAGTTCTTC.

The CDR3 is CASSWAGEAYEQYF. The CDR3 nucleotides read TGTGCCAGTAGTTGGGCAGGGGAGGCCTACGAGCAGTACTTC. The V and J genes are TRBV19 and TRBJ2-7; either TRBD1 or TRBD2 may supply D (6 bases each). The germline gives CDR1 LNHDA, CDR2 SQIVND (reference sequence). Trimming stripped 5 bases from V and 2 bases from J, with 13 bases between. The CDR3 is 14 amino acids.

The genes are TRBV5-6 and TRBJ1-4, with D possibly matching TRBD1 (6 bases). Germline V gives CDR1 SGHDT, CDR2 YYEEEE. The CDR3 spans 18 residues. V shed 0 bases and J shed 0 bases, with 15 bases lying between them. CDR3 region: CASSLGYREDPTNEKLFF. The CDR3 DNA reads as TGTGCCAGCAGCTTGGGATACAGGGAAGACCCAACTAATGAAAAACTGTTTTTT.

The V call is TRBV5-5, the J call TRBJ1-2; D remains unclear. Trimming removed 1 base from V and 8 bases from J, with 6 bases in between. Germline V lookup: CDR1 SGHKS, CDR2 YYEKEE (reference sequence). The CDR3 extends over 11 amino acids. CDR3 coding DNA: TGTGCCAGCAGCTTGTGGGAGGGCTACACCTTC. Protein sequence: CASSLWEGYTF.

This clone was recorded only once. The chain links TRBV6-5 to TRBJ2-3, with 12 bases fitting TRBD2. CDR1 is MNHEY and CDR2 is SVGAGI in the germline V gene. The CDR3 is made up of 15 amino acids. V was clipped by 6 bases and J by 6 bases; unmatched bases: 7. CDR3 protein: CASRRLAGARDTQYF. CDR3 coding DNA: TGTGCCAGCAGGAGACTAGCGGGAGCCCGGGATACGCAGTATTTT.

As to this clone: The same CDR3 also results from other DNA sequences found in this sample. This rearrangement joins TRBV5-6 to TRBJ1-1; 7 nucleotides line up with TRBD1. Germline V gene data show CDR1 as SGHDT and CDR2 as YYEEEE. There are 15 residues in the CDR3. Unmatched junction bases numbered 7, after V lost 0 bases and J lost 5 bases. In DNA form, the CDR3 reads TGTGCCAGCAGCTTGGGGCAGGGGGGTAGTACTGAAGCTTTCTTT. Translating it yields CASSLGQGGSTEAFF.